The 27 T cell receptor beta chains presented below share a single source sample, sequenced in a study of post-analysis software for immune sequencing data (dated by TCRdb to 2015 to 2017). Study-wide conclusions, independent of this receptor: Patients showed significantly higher frequencies than controls for about 5 TRBV segments, among them TRBV5-6, TRBV5-1 and TRBV20-1.

These receptors have no known antigen. The library was prepared using PCR. The listed sequencing device is Illumina HiSeq 2500. To reduce PCR and sequencing biases, unique molecular identifiers were incorporated into the TCR beta cDNA libraries. TCRdb passed the public sequencing reads through fastp at Q25 and MiXCR, retaining productive beta sequences. Every distinct CDR3 protein forms one entry, paired with its most common genes and DNA. Present in this sample are 400,000 to 500,000 distinct CDR3 sequences, 35% to 45% of which were seen just once. The ten largest clones represent approximately 7.6% of the sample. Source material: blood. The receptors were sampled from a girl aged 2 to 10 with multiple sclerosis.

The rearrangement uses TRBV20-1 and TRBJ2-7, with 8 nucleotides matching TRBD1. Germline lookup yields CDR1 DFQATT and CDR2 SNEGSKA (reference sequence). Trimming at V came to 7 bases and at J to 3 bases, leaving 8 bases not matched to a gene. CDR3 length: 13 residues. CDR3 amino acids: CSDRRDRSYEQYF. The CDR3 region has the DNA TGCAGTGATCGCCGGGACAGGAGCTACGAGCAGTACTTC.

As to this clonotype: An end of the junction does not agree with germline; a read error may underlie this. This chain links TRBV18 with TRBJ2-7; 7 bases map to TRBD1. Per germline, CDR1 KGHSH and CDR2 LQKENI. CDR3 length: 15 residues. As DNA, the CDR3 is TGTCCCAGCTCACCAGCGTCAGGGGGTCCCTACGAGCAGTACTTC. It is translated as CPSSPASGGPYEQYF.

The chain joins TRBV20-1 to TRBJ2-5, with 8 bases that match TRBD1. Germline V gives CDR1 DFQATT, CDR2 SNEGSKA (reference sequence). Trimming at V came to 3 bases and at J to 5 bases, leaving 5 bases not matched to a gene. The CDR3 spans 13 residues. This chain's CDR3 is CSASRTGKETQYF. The CDR3 DNA sequence: TGCAGTGCTAGCAGGACAGGGAAGGAGACCCAGTACTTC.

This clonotype showed up just a few times. The gene calls are TRBV6-6 and TRBJ2-3; 7 nucleotides match TRBD2. Trimming took 2 bases from V and 2 from J; bases not matched to a gene: 4. Germline lookup yields CDR1 MNHNY and CDR2 SVGAGI (reference sequence). There are 15 residues in the CDR3. DNA for the CDR3: TGTGCCAGCAGTTACACCGGGGGGATCACAGATACGCAGTATTTT. Its protein product is CASSYTGGITDTQYF.

The chain uses TRBV3-1 and TRBJ1-2, with D hard to call. CDR1 and CDR2 from the germline V gene are LGHDT and YNNKEL (reference sequence). V was clipped by 4 bases and J by 8 bases, with 17 bases between them. CDR3 size: 14 residues. In nucleotides, the CDR3 is TGTGCCAGCAGCCGGATGGACGAGTACGTGGGCTACACCTTC. This translates into CASSRMDEYVGYTF.

The chain couples TRBV29-1 to TRBJ2-7; D possibly corresponds to TRBD1 (6 bases). This CDR3 spans 12 amino acids. Germline lookup yields CDR1 SQVTM and CDR2 ANQGSEA. The V gene lost 3 bases and the J gene lost 3 bases, with 9 bases spanning the gap. The CDR3 here is CSVDGDNYEQYF. CDR3 DNA: TGCAGCGTTGACGGGGACAACTACGAGCAGTACTTC.

V and J are TRBV20-1 and TRBJ1-6, with D unresolved. V shed 0 bases and J shed 4 bases, with 16 bases lying between them. Germline CDR1 reads DFQATT; CDR2 reads SNEGSKA (reference sequence). CDR3 length: 17 residues. Written as DNA, the CDR3 is TGCAGTGCTAGAGATCTGGCTCACCCAGATTATAATTCACCCCTCCACTTT. Its protein is CSARDLAHPDYNSPLHF.

This clonotype has only a few counts. V and J are TRBV20-1 and TRBJ2-7; 9 bases agree with TRBD1. The germline V gene encodes CDR1 DFQATT and CDR2 SNEGSKA (reference sequence). The CDR3 loop spans 13 amino acids. The CDR3 here is CTCSGQGSYEQYF. The CDR3 nucleotides are TGCACCTGTTCGGGACAGGGCTCCTACGAGCAGTACTTC.

The chain carries TRBV25-1 and TRBJ2-6; TRBD1 matches 9 bases. Per germline, CDR1 MGHDK and CDR2 SYGVNS. With V trimmed by 3 bases and J by 4 bases, 4 bases remained unmatched. This CDR3 is 16 amino acids long. The CDR3 region has the DNA TGTGCCAGCAGTGATAGGACAGGGGCCGGGGCCAACGTCCTGACTTTC. Translating gives CASSDRTGAGANVLTF.

This clonotype was observed a few times. The chain couples TRBV7-9 to TRBJ2-1; D gene ambiguous. This CDR3 comprises 15 residues. Trimming left V 4 bases short and J 0 bases short, with 10 bases between. Germline V CDR1 and CDR2: SEHNR, FQNEAQ (reference sequence). The CDR3 region is CASSSSGFSYNEQFF. DNA for the CDR3: TGTGCCAGCAGCTCTTCAGGATTCTCCTACAATGAGCAGTTCTTC.

This clonotype was observed a few times. This chain joins TRBV28 and TRBJ2-5; D not resolved. Per the germline V gene, CDR1 is MDHEN and CDR2 is SYDVKM. V shed 1 base and J shed 11 bases, with 17 bases lying between them. The CDR3 contains 14 residues. In DNA, the CDR3 is TGTGCCAGCAGTTTATTCCCCCCTGGTTATGAGCAGTACTTC. This codes for CASSLFPPGYEQYF.

This clonotype was picked up a small number of times. V and J are TRBV28 and TRBJ1-4; D remains ambiguous. Trimming removed 3 bases at V and 8 bases at J, with 13 bases between. Germline CDR1 is MDHEN and CDR2 is SYDVKM. The CDR3 length is 14 residues. CDR3 sequence reads: CASSFGLLGEKLFF. DNA of the CDR3: TGTGCCAGCAGTTTTGGTCTTCTCGGGGAAAAACTGTTTTTT.

The V call is TRBV6-5, the J call TRBJ1-5; no firm D call. The germline V gene encodes CDR1 MNHEY and CDR2 SVGAGI. V lost 2 bases to trimming and J lost 6 bases, with 8 bases between them. The CDR3 is made up of 13 amino acids. CDR3 protein: CASSYAGSQPQHF. CDR3 DNA: TGTGCCAGCAGTTACGCTGGGAGTCAGCCCCAGCATTTT.

In this sample, this clonotype turned up a few times. This rearrangement joins TRBV12-3 or TRBV12-4 to TRBJ2-1; the D call may be TRBD1 or TRBD2 (5 bases each). V was clipped by 4 bases and J by 2 bases, with 12 bases between them. The CDR3 is 15 residues long. The CDR3 sequence: CASSSTSGPYNEQFF. CDR3 DNA sequence: TGTGCCAGCAGTTCGACCTCGGGACCCTACAATGAGCAGTTCTTC.

This clonotype was seen a few times. The rearrangement links TRBV29-1 to TRBJ2-7; no firm D call. Germline V gene sequence: CDR1 SQVTM, CDR2 ANQGSEA. V lost 5 bases and J 2 bases, leaving 7 bases between the germline ends. The CDR3 loop spans 11 amino acids. As DNA, the CDR3 is TGCAGCGTTTTCGACGCCTACGAGCAGTACTTC. Translated, it gives CSVFDAYEQYF.

This clonotype has a handful of counts. This chain connects TRBV12-5 to TRBJ1-1, with TRBD1 identical over 8 bases. The length of the CDR3 is 16 residues. After removal of 6 bases from V and 4 bases from J, the junction contained 13 bases not matched to a gene. Per the germline V gene, CDR1 is LGHNT and CDR2 is FRNRAP. CDR3 in DNA: TGTGCTAGTGGCGCCGGGACAGGTGCGAAGGGCACTGAAGCTTTCTTT. Encoded protein: CASGAGTGAKGTEAFF.

This chain connects TRBV6-1 to TRBJ1-1; 9 bases line up with TRBD1. Germline CDR1 is MNHNS and CDR2 is SASEGT. The CDR3 is 13 residues long. Unmatched junction bases numbered 5, after V lost 8 bases and J lost 4 bases. As DNA, the CDR3 is TGTGCCAGCTTGGACAGGGGTCGCACTGAAGCTTTCTTT. This translates into CASLDRGRTEAFF.

The rearrangement uses TRBV20-1 and TRBJ2-3; 10 nucleotides match TRBD2. This CDR3 is built from 15 residues. The germline V gene has CDR1 DFQATT and CDR2 SNEGSKA (reference sequence). Trimming removed 1 base from V and 4 bases from J; junction bases left unmatched: 5. CDR3 sequence reads: CSARVGAGGADTQYF. CDR3 nucleotide sequence: TGCAGTGCTAGAGTTGGAGCGGGAGGGGCAGATACGCAGTATTTT.

In its sample, this clonotype was seen a few times. This chain links TRBV12-3 or TRBV12-4 with TRBJ1-4, with D maybe TRBD1 (5 bases). V lost 7 bases and J 5 bases, leaving 17 bases between the germline ends. The CDR3 contains 15 residues. The CDR3 bases are TGTGCCAGCACTCCAGGATGGGGGGAGAATGAAAAACTGTTTTTT. Its translation: CASTPGWGENEKLFF.

The chain recombines TRBV29-1 with TRBJ2-1; no clear D gene. This CDR3 is 12 amino acids long. Germline V gene sequence: CDR1 SQVTM, CDR2 ANQGSEA. Trimming cost V 4 bases and J 7 bases, with 11 bases left between them. DNA of the CDR3: TGCAGCGTTGTTAGGAGCCAGAATGAGCAGTTCTTC. Residues: CSVVRSQNEQFF.

J is TRBJ2-1 and V is TRBV5-1; D unclear. The CDR3 sequence is 13 residues long. The V end lost 0 bases, the J end lost 9 bases, and 10 bases lay between the germline ends. CDR1 and CDR2 (germline): SGHRS, YFSETQ. CDR3 sequence: CASSLALGVEQFF. CDR3 sequence (DNA): TGCGCCAGCAGCTTGGCCCTTGGGGTTGAGCAGTTCTTC.

The chain employs TRBV10-1 and TRBJ2-7; D ambiguous. V was shortened by 4 bases and J by 5 bases, with 12 bases between the two germline ends. Germline V gene lookup returns CDR1 WNHNN and CDR2 SYGVQD (reference sequence). This CDR3 comprises 13 residues. Here the CDR3 reads CASSAVLTNEQYF. CDR3 nucleotide sequence: TGCGCCAGCAGTGCGGTTTTGACCAACGAGCAGTACTTC.

This clonotype was counted many times. This sequence joins TRBV29-1 and TRBJ2-3; D gene ambiguous. This CDR3 region has 13 residues. The V gene lost 4 bases and the J gene lost 6 bases, with 14 bases spanning the gap. The germline gives CDR1 SQVTM, CDR2 ANQGSEA. The CDR3 spells CSVAALMMDTQYF. In DNA form, the CDR3 reads TGCAGCGTTGCTGCACTGATGATGGATACGCAGTATTTT.

This clonotype was detected a few times. This sequence joins TRBV29-1 and TRBJ2-5; possibly TRBD2 for D (5 bases). Germline-derived CDR1 and CDR2 are SQVTM and ANQGSEA. This CDR3 comprises 12 residues. The germline V and J ends were trimmed by 4 bases and 1 base, with 7 bases remaining between them. CDR3 bases: TGCAGCGTTGGAGGGTTCCAAGAGACCCAGTACTTC. Translating it yields CSVGGFQETQYF. Using reference TRBV29-1 and TRBJ2-5 for the parts outside the CDR3, the full variable domain is SAVISQKPSRDICQRGTSLTIQCQVDSQVTMMFWYRQQPGQSLTLIATANQGSEATYESGFVIDKFPISRPNLTFSTLTVSNMSPEDSSIYLCSVGGFQETQYFGPGTRLLVL.

The sample holds a few counts of this clonotype. This chain connects TRBV10-3 to TRBJ2-7; 7 positions agree with TRBD2. With V trimmed by 3 bases and J by 4 bases, 12 bases remained unmatched. There are 16 residues in the CDR3. The germline V gene encodes CDR1 ENHRY and CDR2 SYGVKD. The chain's CDR3 is CAISEGSAGLKYEQYF. In DNA form, the CDR3 reads TGTGCCATCAGTGAAGGGTCAGCGGGACTTAAATACGAGCAGTACTTC.

The V call is TRBV7-3, the J call TRBJ2-7; no clear D. The V end lost 4 bases, the J end lost 1 base, and 11 bases lay between the germline ends. Germline CDR1 reads SGHTA; CDR2 reads FQGTGA. The CDR3 is 14 residues long. The CDR3 spells CASSSRADSYEQYF. The CDR3 DNA is TGTGCCAGCAGCTCTCGGGCGGATTCCTACGAGCAGTACTTC.

This clonotype came up a few times. CDR3 nucleotides: TGTGCCAGCAGTGACTGGAGCGGTCATCACTACGAGCAGTACTTC. Amino acid sequence: CASSDWSGHHYEQYF. J is TRBJ2-7 and V is TRBV25-1, with a tentative D call TRBD2 (5 bases). V was clipped by 3 bases and J by 3 bases, with 15 bases between them. Germline CDR1 reads MGHDK; CDR2 reads SYGVNS. This CDR3 is 15 amino acids long.